The clone carrying this TCR beta chain occurred many times. Its antigen is still unknown. This sample was included in a study of Graves' ophthalmopathy and Graves' hyperthyroidism. Study outcomes and limitations: Distinction of ophthalmopathy from stable hyperthyroidism by a 13-signature model reached 85% to 90% sensitivity and 75% to 84% specificity.

For repertoire sequencing, the TCR beta CDR3 regions were amplified from RNA transcripts. After a first-round RT-PCR with HTBI primers, a second-round multiplex PCR was run. TCRdb independently ran MiXCR on the multiplex PCR reads; one entry per CDR3 protein. Among almost 750,000 distinct CDR3 sequences, roughly 40% were seen once, and the ten largest hold roughly 46%. The CDR3 extends over 15 amino acids. Between the trimmed V and J ends, which lost 5 bases and 7 bases, there was a span of 21 bases. Germline values: CDR1 LNHNV, CDR2 YYDKDF (reference sequence). The sequence derives from an adult man with Graves' ophthalmopathy. Sequenced: peripheral blood. The chain joins TRBV15 to TRBJ2-7; no clear D. This CDR3 is CATSELTGPVGEQYF. As DNA, the CDR3 is TGTGCCACCAGCGAACTAACCGGGCCGGTGGGAGAGCAGTACTTC.